The next 14 T cell receptor beta chains were all read from a single sample in a study of blood T cell repertoires in COVID-19 (dated by TCRdb to the early 2020s). Library preparation was by the immunoSEQ multiplex PCR assay. Here the immuneACCESS table is served through TCRdb, limited to in-frame sequences with V and J called. Missing clones are a known gap in these copies; in checked studies unresolved V genes cover under half, and the rest lacks a known reason. A total of 250,000 to 400,000 clones appear in this sample, more than 70% of them only once. Of the sample, 1.5% to 2% is held by the ten largest clones. Sample: peripheral blood. The origin of the receptors is a woman aged 25 to 39 with COVID-19, enrolled during active disease.

The chain couples TRBV2 to TRBJ1-1; D uncertain. CDR1 and CDR2 (germline): SNHLY, FYNNEI. The CDR3 covers 16 residues. V was shortened by 2 bases and J by 1 base, with 14 bases between the two germline ends. The CDR3: CASSEISWAKNTEAFF. The CDR3 DNA reads as TGTGCCAGCAGTGAAATATCTTGGGCAAAGAACACTGAAGCTTTCTTT.

V is TRBV30 and J is TRBJ2-7, with D perhaps TRBD1 (5 bases). Germline V gene sequence: CDR1 GTSNPN, CDR2 SVGIG (reference sequence). Trimming left V 2 bases short and J 0 bases short, with 11 bases between. The CDR3 spans 14 residues. The CDR3 nucleotides are TGTGCCTGGAGTTCGACAGCTTACTCCTACGAGCAGTACTTC. Amino acid sequence: CAWSSTAYSYEQYF.

This clone came up a few times. For the CDR3, the DNA is TGTGCCAGCAGCTTGGTAGGGGGTGAGCAGTACTTC. Its translation: CASSLVGGEQYF. V is TRBV5-8 and J is TRBJ2-7, with a weak D call TRBD1 (6 bases). Trimming removed 0 bases at V and 7 bases at J, with 8 bases between. This CDR3 comprises 12 residues. Germline V lookup: CDR1 SGHTS, CDR2 YDEGEE.

The table lists this clone with a few counts. The CDR3 loop reads CASTPTGTSEAEAFF. The CDR3 DNA reads TGTGCCAGTACTCCCACCGGGACATCGGAAGCTGAAGCTTTCTTT. The V gene is TRBV19, the J gene TRBJ1-1, with D tentatively TRBD1 (6 bases). The germline V gene encodes CDR1 LNHDA and CDR2 SQIVND (reference sequence). The length of the CDR3 is 15 residues. V was pared by 7 bases and J by 6 bases, with 21 bases between.

In DNA form, the CDR3 reads TGTGCCAGCAGTGTTCTAATCACAGATACGCAGTATTTT. This gives the protein CASSVLITDTQYF. The chain is built from TRBV27 and TRBJ2-3; no reliable D call. Per germline, CDR1 MNHEY and CDR2 SMNVEV (reference sequence). The CDR3 has 13 residues. V lost 5 bases to trimming and J lost 2 bases, with 8 bases between them.

This chain uses TRBV5-6 with TRBJ1-2; D is possibly TRBD1 (6 bases). The CDR3 covers 15 residues. Germline values: CDR1 SGHDT, CDR2 YYEEEE. The V end lost 0 bases, the J end lost 4 bases, and 13 bases lay between the germline ends. The CDR3: CASSLANRVVYGYTF. The CDR3 DNA is TGTGCCAGCAGCTTGGCTAACAGGGTGGTCTATGGCTACACCTTC.

The chain links TRBV28 to TRBJ1-2; tentative D call: TRBD1 (5 bases). CDR1 and CDR2 (germline): MDHEN, SYDVKM. This CDR3 contains 14 residues. The V end lost 5 bases, the J end lost 3 bases, and 13 bases lay between the germline ends. The CDR3 nucleotides are TGTGCCAGCAGTCTACAGGTATCGGACTATGGCTACACCTTC. Protein: CASSLQVSDYGYTF.

The genes are TRBV11-1 and TRBJ2-3; 7 nucleotides agree with TRBD2. The CDR3 contains 16 residues. Germline trimming cut 1 base from V and 0 bases from J; bases unmatched to any gene: 4. Germline values: CDR1 SGHAT, CDR2 FQDESV (reference sequence). The DNA of the CDR3 is TGTGCCAGCAGCTTAGTTCCTAGCGGAAGCACAGATACGCAGTATTTT. It codes for CASSLVPSGSTDTQYF.

The CDR3 region is CASSPGLASGELFF. CDR3 nucleotide sequence: TGCGCCAGCAGCCCGGGACTAGCTTCCGGGGAGCTGTTTTTT. This chain joins TRBV5-1 and TRBJ2-2; 9 nucleotides agree with TRBD2. In germline, CDR1 is SGHRS, CDR2 YFSETQ. This CDR3 region has 14 residues. V shed 4 bases, J shed 6 bases, and the junction held 4 bases outside the gene matches.

This chain uses TRBV28 with TRBJ1-1; tentatively, D is TRBD1 (5 bases). Germline V gene sequence: CDR1 MDHEN, CDR2 SYDVKM. The germline V and J ends were trimmed by 6 bases and 8 bases, with 10 bases remaining between them. The CDR3 runs 11 residues. The CDR3, as DNA: TGTGCCAGCAGCCGGGGGGGAGAAGCTTTCTTT. Translation gives CASSRGGEAFF.

This CDR3 is CASSFVGTGGWNQPQHF. The CDR3 DNA reads TGTGCCAGCAGTTTTGTCGGGACAGGGGGCTGGAATCAGCCCCAGCATTTT. The chain recombines TRBV6-2 or TRBV6-3 with TRBJ1-5; 12 positions match TRBD1. V shed 4 bases, J shed 4 bases, and the junction held 8 bases outside the gene matches. The germline V gene encodes CDR1 MNHEY and CDR2 SVGEGT. This CDR3 comprises 17 residues.

The V gene is TRBV28, the J gene TRBJ1-1; tentatively, D is TRBD1 (5 bases). CDR1 is MDHEN, CDR2 SYDVKM, per germline. The CDR3 is made up of 16 amino acids. The V and J ends lost 3 bases and 0 bases respectively, with 14 bases between them. The CDR3 is CASSFSLDILNTEAFF. Here the CDR3 DNA reads TGTGCCAGCAGTTTTTCATTGGACATCCTGAACACTGAAGCTTTCTTT.

This rearrangement joins TRBV2 to TRBJ2-5; tentative D call: TRBD1 (5 bases). Between the trimmed V and J ends, which lost 2 bases and 5 bases, there was a span of 9 bases. Germline CDR1 is SNHLY and CDR2 is FYNNEI. This CDR3 has 13 residues. CDR3 loop: CASSERRDETQYF. DNA of the CDR3: TGTGCCAGCAGTGAACGCAGGGATGAGACCCAGTACTTC.

This clone has a single count. This chain links TRBV27 with TRBJ2-7, with a possible D match to TRBD1 (5 bases). The ends were cut back, 4 bases at V and 4 bases at J, with 14 bases in the middle. The CDR3 runs to 14 residues. The germline V gene encodes CDR1 MNHEY and CDR2 SMNVEV (reference sequence). CDR3 loop: CASSSDGARYEQYV. The CDR3 bases are TGTGCCAGCAGTTCGGATGGGGCGCGGTACGAGCAGTACGTC.